The sequence of this TCR beta chain was determined in a study of blood T cell repertoires in COVID-19. Turning to the study itself: COVID-19 samples collected from the United States, Italy and Spain covered acute and convalescent phases.

Authors' analysis steps: Reference gene primer amplification in the assay estimated nucleated cell counts. TCRdb's table, derived via immunoSEQ multiplex PCR, lists solely in-frame clones and lacks some. The V and J calls and clone size come from that table; D and trimming were worked out from the DNA. The table has about 210,000 clones, about 88% seen once. Germline CDR1 reads SGHTA; CDR2 reads FQGTGA. V lost 5 bases to trimming and J lost 3 bases; unmatched junction nucleotides: 11. The CDR3 contains 17 residues. The chain uses TRBV7-3 and TRBJ2-7; 12 positions agree with TRBD2. The sequenced sample was peripheral blood. The receptor comes from a man aged 40-49 years with acute or convalescent COVID-19. CDR3 in amino acids: CASSPGPGLAGIYEQYF. In nucleotides, the CDR3 is TGTGCCAGCAGCCCTGGTCCGGGACTAGCGGGTATCTACGAGCAGTACTTC.